The subject of this entry is one T cell receptor (beta chain). The antigen remains unidentified. Clones were sequenced by immunoSEQ multiplex PCR, and TCRdb holds only the in-frame ones, with some missing. The repertoire holds 40,000 to 60,000 clones, around 79% seen once, with approximately 2% in the top ten. The data derive from a study of OX40 agonist ivuxolimab in advanced cancers. The study's findings and limits: The expanded peripheral T cells' antigen specificity was not determined.

The sample was CD4+ or CD8+ T cells sorted from blood, taken in a trial of the OX40 agonist ivuxolimab. This clonotype was sampled from an adult with an advanced solid tumor such as melanoma, head and neck, liver or kidney cancer.

CDR3 DNA sequence: TGCGCCAGCCGGAGTCGCACTAGCGCCTACAATGAGCAGTTCTTC. It specifies CASRSRTSAYNEQFF. This chain joins TRBV5-1 and TRBJ2-1; 7 bases align to TRBD2. CDR3 length: 15 residues. V trimming: 7 bases; J trimming: 2 bases; junction bases outside the gene matches: 9. CDR1 is SGHRS and CDR2 is YFSETQ in the germline V gene.